A selection of T cell receptor beta chains follows, all from one sample in a study of T cell repertoires in ileal Crohn's disease. Assay used: immunoSEQ multiplex PCR; TCRdb lists only in-frame clones, some missing. The table lists approximately 4,900 clones, around 83% of them singletons. What was sequenced was ileal tissue. The receptor source for this set is an adult with Crohn's disease. Each CDR3 is given with its conserved first and last residue. The D gene is left open where the match is weak. Clone size appears in some rows only: once, few, many, or a class for an expanded clone.

J: TRBJ2-5; V: TRBV14; size: NA; D: NA; CDR3: CASSAGAETQYF; DNA: TGTGCCAGCAGCGCGGGGGCTGAGACCCAGTACTTC
J: TRBJ1-1; V: TRBV6-6; size: once; D: NA; CDR3: CASSYAGSTEAFF; DNA: TGTGCCAGCAGTTACGCAGGGTCCACTGAAGCTTTCTTT
J: TRBJ2-1; V: TRBV12-5; size: NA; D: TRBD2; CDR3: CASGARGASSYNEQFF; DNA: TGTGCTAGTGGCGCGCGGGGGGCGAGCTCCTACAATGAGCAGTTCTTC
J: TRBJ2-1; V: TRBV5-1; size: NA; D: NA; CDR3: CASMAFGTSDNEQFF; DNA: TGCGCCAGCATGGCCTTCGGGACTTCCGACAATGAGCAGTTCTTC
J: TRBJ2-7; V: TRBV29-1; size: NA; D: TRBD2; CDR3: CSDGGGRDYEQYF; DNA: TGCAGCGACGGGGGGGGGCGGGACTACGAGCAGTACTTC
J: TRBJ2-1; V: TRBV7-2; size: NA; D: NA; CDR3: CASSIQRSSYNEQFF; DNA: TGTGCCAGCAGTATCCAGAGGAGCTCCTACAATGAGCAGTTCTTC
J: TRBJ2-5; V: TRBV2; size: NA; D: TRBD2; CDR3: CASSGLLAGGQETQYF; DNA: TGTGCCAGCAGTGGGTTGTTAGCGGGGGGGCAGGAGACCCAGTACTTC
J: TRBJ1-5; V: TRBV7-8; size: NA; D: NA; CDR3: CASSLQGFNTQPQHF; DNA: TGTGCCAGCAGCTTACAGGGTTTTAATACGCAGCCCCAGCATTTT
J: TRBJ2-7; V: TRBV15; size: NA; D: TRBD2; CDR3: CATSGRASSYEQYF; DNA: TGTGCCACCAGCGGGAGGGCGAGCTCCTACGAGCAGTACTTC
J: TRBJ1-2; V: TRBV6-6; size: NA; D: TRBD1; CDR3: CASRVGQGARGYGYTF; DNA: TGTGCCAGCAGAGTGGGACAGGGGGCGCGGGGATATGGCTACACCTTC
J: TRBJ2-5; V: TRBV7-9; size: NA; D: TRBD1; CDR3: CASRHGTGIQETQYF; DNA: TGTGCCAGCAGGCATGGGACAGGGATCCAAGAGACCCAGTACTTC
J: TRBJ1-2; V: TRBV4-1; size: once; D: TRBD1; CDR3: CASSQQGDNYGYTF; DNA: TGCGCCAGCAGCCAACAGGGGGACAACTATGGCTACACCTTC
J: TRBJ2-2; V: TRBV11-2; size: NA; D: TRBD2; CDR3: CASSSPGGLGTNTGELFF; DNA: TGTGCCAGCAGCTCTCCGGGGGGACTAGGGACGAACACCGGGGAGCTGTTTTTT
J: TRBJ1-2; V: TRBV19; size: NA; D: NA; CDR3: CAGRQENYGYTF; DNA: TGTGCCGGAAGACAGGAGAACTATGGCTACACCTTC
J: TRBJ1-2; V: TRBV5-4; size: NA; D: NA; CDR3: CASSLAGFGYTF; DNA: TGTGCCAGCAGCTTGGCAGGGTTTGGCTACACCTTC
J: TRBJ1-5; V: TRBV27; size: large; D: NA; CDR3: CASGSHQPQHF; DNA: TGTGCCAGCGGCAGTCATCAGCCCCAGCATTTT